This paragraph covers one T cell receptor beta chain sequence. This clone occurred many times. Its antigen is unknown. The CDR3 end lies 3 residues beyond the end of the read and is filled in from the germline J gene. This record comes from a study of T cell clonality in common variable immunodeficiency (dated by TCRdb to between 2015 and 2016). Overall results and qualifications from the work: CVID subjects shared fewer TCRbeta clones with each other than healthy controls did (p < 0.0001). Increased TCRbeta clonality was found in CVID subjects compared with healthy controls (t-test p = 0.018), with the increase being most characteristic of about a third of subjects. CVID TCRbeta sequences were reported to have fewer deletions and N-nucleotide insertions and to lack highly modified clones with 13 or more V deletions. Despite equal DNA input, controls averaged about 81,820 unique sequences per sample versus roughly 32,000 in CVID samples. Correlations of repertoire features with clinical complications were constrained by heterogeneity among patients within the CVID cohort. It was noted by the authors that sequencing of the repertoires of T cell subpopulations would be needed to clarify the cause of the increased clonality in CVID.

The germline V and J ends show losses of 7 bases and 3 bases respectively, and no gene match explains 4 bases of the junction. The CDR1 and CDR2 encoded by the germline V gene are MNHEY and SVGEGT. Counted from cysteine to phenylalanine, this CDR3 has 14 amino acids. The DNA has 33 bases, all within the CDR3, and is read from base 1. Most of the CVID patients and most of the healthy controls were of Caucasian heritage. Heparinized peripheral whole blood samples of roughly 5 to 9 ml were obtained from each donor. Genomic DNA from adults with common variable immune deficiency (CVID) and from healthy adult controls was used for sequencing of TCRbeta CDR3 repertoires. A total of around 22 healthy adult volunteers (about twelve female and about 10 male; age range roughly 20 to 75 years, mean age approximately 35) were included in the control group. Diluted blood was density-centrifuged over Hypaque 1077 or Ficoll-Paque to isolate peripheral blood mononuclear cells. Genomic DNA was obtained from unsorted mononuclear cells through either Qiagen column purification or a centrifugation-based method.

Equivalent amounts of genomic DNA from CVID and control samples were used as sequencing input. For every sample, a 60 bp segment covering the rearranged TCRbeta CDR3 region was amplified and then sequenced. TCRbeta amplification used the immunoSEQ assay, a bias-corrected multiplex PCR with high-throughput sequencing. Per the original workflow: Every unique nucleotide sequence counted as a clone and was annotated with V, D and J genes, copy number and frequency. Sequences were labeled productive if in frame, and non-productive if out of frame or containing stop codons. Clonality was calculated from Shannon's entropy as previously described. The predicted amino acid sequences of productive clones were used to derive the mean CDR3 Kyte-Doolittle hydropathy. Hierarchical clustering of scaled V gene usage was performed with the R hclust function using Manhattan distance and complete linkage. To assess clone sharing by CDR3 amino acid sequence, 12 repertoires per group were resampled over 100 rounds. The repertoires were searched for 70 published EBV-specific and fewer than 250 published CMV-specific TCRbeta sequences. A couple of CVID samples that yielded fewer than 10,000 sequences were excluded from the analysis, so 42 CVID repertoires were retained. TCRdb holds this immuneACCESS table with in-frame rearrangements only. Some clones are missing; in checked studies, unresolved V genes explain under half, and the rest has no known cause. V and J calls and clone size are given by that table; D and trimming were obtained from the DNA. This sample is represented by 45,000 to 70,000 clones, with no singletons among them. The leading ten clones occupy roughly 5.3% of the sample.

The sequence is built from TRBV6-2 or TRBV6-3 and TRBJ2-7; 12 middle bases align to TRBD2. Sequenced material: peripheral blood mononuclear cells. The origin of this receptor is a person between 18 and 70 years old in good health. CDR3 DNA (partial): TGTGCCAGCACCAGACTAGCGGGAGTCTACGAG. The translation is CASTRLAGVYE. The full CDR3 protein is CASTRLAGVYEQYF.